Below are 22 T cell receptor beta chains sequenced from a single sample in a study of blood T cell repertoires in COVID-19. Method: immunoSEQ multiplex PCR; TCRdb's copy keeps in-frame clones and lacks some. In the table there are 160,000 or so clones, about 85% of which are singletons. The sample taken for sequencing was peripheral blood. Receptors were obtained from a woman in her fifties or sixties with COVID-19, enrolled during active disease.

This clone came up many times. The rearrangement links TRBV19 to TRBJ1-2; D gene uncertain. Germline V gene sequence: CDR1 LNHDA, CDR2 SQIVND (reference sequence). This CDR3 has 12 residues. The ends were cut back, 5 bases at V and 11 bases at J, with 15 bases in the middle. The CDR3 sequence: CASSAGSIPYTF. The CDR3 DNA reads as TGTGCCAGTAGTGCGGGTTCTATTCCTTACACCTTC.

The J gene is TRBJ2-1, the V gene TRBV30, with TRBD1 matching over 8 bases. The CDR3 runs to 12 residues. V lost 2 bases and J lost 12; bases outside the gene matches: 6. The germline CDR1 and CDR2 sequences are GTSNPN and SVGIG (reference sequence). The CDR3: CAWSTDRGRQFF. The DNA of the CDR3 is TGTGCCTGGAGTACCGACAGGGGAAGGCAGTTCTTC.

The gene calls are TRBV10-3 and TRBJ2-2; TRBD1 aligns across 8 bases. The CDR3 sequence is 16 residues long. V shed 2 bases, J shed 1 base, and the junction held 3 bases outside the gene matches. The germline V gene has CDR1 ENHRY and CDR2 SYGVKD. CDR3 residues: CAISEDRGLNTGELFF. DNA of the CDR3: TGTGCCATCAGTGAGGACAGGGGCCTGAACACCGGGGAGCTGTTTTTT.

Only one count was recorded for this clone. The chain is built from TRBV29-1 and TRBJ1-1; D possibly corresponds to TRBD1 (6 bases). This CDR3 has 13 amino acids. Trimming shortened V by 1 base and J by 4 bases, and 10 bases separated the two germline ends. Germline CDR1 is SQVTM and CDR2 is ANQGSEA. CDR3 amino acids: CSVEGTEGTEAFF. The CDR3 DNA reads as TGCAGCGTTGAAGGGACAGAGGGCACTGAAGCTTTCTTT. Supplemented by reference TRBV29-1 and TRBJ1-1, the full variable domain reads SAVISQKPSRDICQRGTSLTIQCQVDSQVTMMFWYRQQPGQSLTLIATANQGSEATYESGFVIDKFPISRPNLTFSTLTVSNMSPEDSSIYLCSVEGTEGTEAFFGQGTRLTVV.

This chain links TRBV6-5 with TRBJ1-2; D perhaps matches TRBD1 (6 bases). The CDR3 spans 15 residues. V was clipped by 7 bases and J by 1 base, with 16 bases between them. The V gene's germline CDR1 is MNHEY and CDR2 SVGAGI. The CDR3 loop is CASTTDRRNNYGYTF. The CDR3 DNA reads TGTGCCAGCACCACTGACAGGCGCAATAACTATGGCTACACCTTC.

The chain combines TRBV4-3 with TRBJ2-1, with TRBD1 identical over 7 bases. With 1 base clipped from V and 10 bases from J, the junction kept 4 bases outside the gene matches. Germline V gene data show CDR1 as LGHNA and CDR2 as YSLEER. There are 13 residues in the CDR3. CDR3 DNA sequence: TGCGCCAGCAGCCAAGCCCGGGGACAGGAGCAGTTCTTC. It encodes CASSQARGQEQFF.

DNA for the CDR3: TGTGCCAGTAGTACTGGGACAGGGACCGTGGGAGAGACCCAGTACTTC. Protein sequence: CASSTGTGTVGETQYF. V gene TRBV19 combines with J gene TRBJ2-5; 9 bases align to TRBD1. The CDR3 spans 16 residues. J gave up 4 bases and V 4 bases, and 10 bases lay outside the gene matches. CDR1 LNHDA and CDR2 SQIVND come from the germline V gene (reference sequence).

In its sample, this clone was seen once. CDR3 in amino acids: CASSGPPLDTDTQYF. CDR3 DNA: TGTGCCAGCAGCGGGCCCCCGCTGGACACAGATACGCAGTATTTT. The chain links TRBV7-2 to TRBJ2-3; the D is unclear. Trimming removed 5 bases at V and 2 bases at J, with 14 bases between. Germline V gene data show CDR1 as SGHTA and CDR2 as FQGNSA. The CDR3 runs 15 residues.

The chain joins TRBV9 to TRBJ2-1; D gene ambiguous. The germline V gene has CDR1 SGDLS and CDR2 YYNGEE. This CDR3 comprises 15 residues. Trimming removed 4 bases from V and 0 bases from J, with 11 bases in between. CDR3 in amino acids: CASSLRESSYNEQFF. The CDR3 DNA reads as TGTGCCAGCAGCTTGCGCGAGAGCTCCTACAATGAGCAGTTCTTC.

The chain is built from TRBV2 and TRBJ2-5, with D perhaps TRBD2 (5 bases). The CDR3 totals 14 residues. With 7 bases removed from V and 3 bases from J, the gap between germline ends came to 15 bases. Looked up from germline, CDR1 is SNHLY and CDR2 is FYNNEI. CDR3 amino acids: CASNTGIHKETQYF. CDR3 nucleotides: TGTGCCAGCAACACCGGGATCCACAAAGAGACCCAGTACTTC.

Only a few counts were recorded for this clone. The chain carries TRBV9 and TRBJ2-2; 8 bases are shared with TRBD1. The CDR3 consists of 15 residues. V gave up 4 bases and J gave up 0 bases; unmatched junction bases: 2. The germline gives CDR1 SGDLS, CDR2 YYNGEE. The CDR3 loop is CASSTQGANTGELFF. DNA for the CDR3: TGTGCCAGCAGCACACAGGGGGCGAACACCGGGGAGCTGTTTTTT.

This rearrangement joins TRBV6-5 to TRBJ1-1; D gene unclear. Germline V lookup: CDR1 MNHEY, CDR2 SVGAGI. V shed 6 bases and J shed 1 base, with 12 bases lying between them. The CDR3 runs to 14 residues. CDR3 coding DNA: TGTGCCAGCAGCGACGTACGGGAGAACACTGAAGCTTTCTTT. Residues: CASSDVRENTEAFF.

CDR3 protein: CASSRTGASGANVLTF. CDR3 nucleotides: TGCGCCAGCAGCAGGACAGGGGCGTCTGGGGCCAACGTCCTGACTTTC. The chain has TRBV5-1 and TRBJ2-6, with 9 bases fitting TRBD1. The CDR3 spans 16 residues. Germline V lookup: CDR1 SGHRS, CDR2 YFSETQ. The V gene end was trimmed by 4 bases and the J gene end by 1 base; junction bases not matched to a gene: 3.

V gene TRBV30 combines with J gene TRBJ1-6; no clear D gene. V shed 0 bases and J shed 7 bases, with 7 bases lying between them. Germline V gives CDR1 GTSNPN, CDR2 SVGIG (reference sequence). The CDR3 has 13 residues. In DNA, the CDR3 is TGTGCCTGGAGTGTAACCAGAAATTCACCCCTCCACTTT. Translation: CAWSVTRNSPLHF.

The J gene is TRBJ1-3, the V gene TRBV6-5, with D hard to call. CDR3 length: 15 amino acids. V was clipped by 2 bases and J by 2 bases, with 10 bases between them. The germline CDR1 and CDR2 sequences are MNHEY and SVGAGI. CDR3 amino acids: CASSYVFPPGNTIYF. CDR3 DNA sequence: TGTGCCAGCAGTTACGTATTTCCCCCTGGAAACACCATATATTTT.

CDR3 residues: CASSPSGEMKTQYF. CDR3 DNA sequence: TGTGCCAGCTCACCGTCAGGGGAGATGAAGACCCAGTACTTC. V gene TRBV18 combines with J gene TRBJ2-5; D might be TRBD1 (6 bases). V was clipped by 3 bases and J by 6 bases, with 14 bases between them. Germline V lookup: CDR1 KGHSH, CDR2 LQKENI. This CDR3 has 14 residues. The variable domain in full, with the rest retrieved from reference TRBV18 and TRBJ2-5, is NAGVMQNPRHLVRRRGQEARLRCSPMKGHSHVYWYRQLPEEGLKFMVYLQKENIIDESGMPKERFSAEFPKEGPSILRIQQVVRGDSAAYFCASSPSGEMKTQYFGPGTRLLVL.

The rearrangement joins TRBV28 to TRBJ2-1, with D hard to call. With 5 bases removed from V and 0 bases from J, the gap between germline ends came to 8 bases. Looked up from germline, CDR1 is MDHEN and CDR2 is SYDVKM. The length of the CDR3 is 14 residues. The CDR3 coding sequence is TGTGCCAGCAGTCTTCCTAACTCCTACAATGAGCAGTTCTTC. Its protein is CASSLPNSYNEQFF.

The chain carries TRBV2 and TRBJ1-5; 8 bases are a match to TRBD1. The CDR3 is 15 residues long. Germline lookup yields CDR1 SNHLY and CDR2 FYNNEI. V dropped 9 bases and J dropped 2; count of bases not matched to a gene: 9. CDR3 in DNA: TGTGCCAGTCAGGACAGGGTTGGTGGCAATCAGCCCCAGCATTTT. Protein product: CASQDRVGGNQPQHF. Using reference TRBV2 and TRBJ1-5 for the parts outside the CDR3, the full variable domain is EPEVTQTPSHQVTQMGQEVILRCVPISNHLYFYWYRQILGQKVEFLVSFYNNEISEKSEIFDDQFSVERPDGSNFTLKIRSTKLEDSAMYFCASQDRVGGNQPQHFGDGTRLSIL.

This clone was detected once. The V gene is TRBV6-1, the J gene TRBJ2-3; the D gene is possibly TRBD2 (7 bases). Trimming removed 0 bases from V and 2 bases from J, with 18 bases in between. This CDR3 has 18 residues. Germline V gene lookup returns CDR1 MNHNS and CDR2 SASEGT. The CDR3 nucleotides read TGTGCCAGCAGTGAAGCCCTGGGGGGCGGGGGTGCCACAGATACGCAGTATTTT. It is translated as CASSEALGGGGATDTQYF.

The chain couples TRBV30 to TRBJ1-6; 7 bases agree with TRBD1. Trimming removed 0 bases from V and 5 bases from J; junction bases left unmatched: 7. This CDR3 is 16 amino acids long. CDR1 is GTSNPN and CDR2 is SVGIG in the germline V gene (reference sequence). The CDR3 DNA follows: TGTGCCTGGAGTGTTCAGGGGGGCGCCCATAATTCACCCCTCCACTTT. Translating gives CAWSVQGGAHNSPLHF.

This clone showed up just a few times. The chain links TRBV30 to TRBJ1-3; the D gene is possibly TRBD1 (6 bases). Germline CDR1 and CDR2: GTSNPN and SVGIG (reference sequence). There are 15 residues in the CDR3. Trimming shortened V by 0 bases and J by 3 bases, and 12 bases separated the two germline ends. The CDR3 region is CAWSVQQGHGNTIYF. DNA of the CDR3: TGTGCCTGGAGTGTACAACAGGGACATGGAAACACCATATATTTT.

The rearrangement uses TRBV19 and TRBJ2-1; 10 bases map to TRBD2. Looked up from germline, CDR1 is LNHDA and CDR2 is SQIVND (reference sequence). V was clipped by 3 bases and J by 10 bases; unmatched bases: 9. The CDR3 extends over 15 amino acids. The CDR3 protein is CASSMIQRGGDEQFF. The CDR3 region has the DNA TGTGCCAGTAGTATGATCCAGCGGGGGGGCGACGAGCAGTTCTTC.